This TCR beta chain appears in the sequencing data of a study of blood T cell repertoires in COVID-19. Overall study context: From the United States, Italy and Spain came samples of acute and convalescent COVID-19. The cDNA or gDNA used as material had been derived from T cells, B-cell-depleted T cells, or PBMCs.

Germline V lookup: CDR1 KGHDR, CDR2 SFDVKD. J lost 6 bases, V lost 5 bases, and 18 bases had no gene match. CDR3 length: 19 amino acids. In the original workflow: Using reference gene primer amplification, nucleated cell counts were estimated. Some clones are missing from TCRdb's copy, which holds only in-frame ones; the method was immunoSEQ multiplex PCR. D and trimming come from the DNA, and the V and J calls and clone size come from that table. The sample lists about 52,000 clones; 75% to 95% were seen once. Sequencing used peripheral blood. This receptor was taken from a man aged 50 to 59 with active COVID-19. The chain employs TRBV24-1 and TRBJ1-5; TRBD1 agrees at 10 bases. CDR3 bases: TGTGCCACCAGTGTTCGTCCCGGGACAGGGGCCAAGGGGCTTCAGCCCCAGCATTTT. Its protein is CATSVRPGTGAKGLQPQHF.